This T cell receptor beta chain derives from a study of beta chain features in type 1 diabetes. This CDR3 contains 18 residues. Trimming at V came to 0 bases and at J to 1 base, leaving 6 bases not matched to a gene. Germline loops: CDR1 KGHSH, CDR2 LQKENI. The study reverse transcribed the entire isolated RNA, so it sequenced expressed TCRB transcripts. The table came from immunoSEQ multiplex PCR; TCRdb's copy has only in-frame clones and leaves some out. This sample has hundreds of thousands of clones; over 9.5% occur once, and the top ten carry 0.035% to 0.05%. The rearrangement links TRBV18 to TRBJ2-3, with 11 bases matching TRBD2. Sequencing input: naive CD4+ T cells from blood. The sequence was collected from a woman aged 18-29 years in good health. This CDR3 reads CASSPPIAGGFGTDTQYF. The CDR3 DNA is TGTGCCAGCTCACCACCAATAGCGGGGGGGTTTGGCACAGATACGCAGTATTTT.